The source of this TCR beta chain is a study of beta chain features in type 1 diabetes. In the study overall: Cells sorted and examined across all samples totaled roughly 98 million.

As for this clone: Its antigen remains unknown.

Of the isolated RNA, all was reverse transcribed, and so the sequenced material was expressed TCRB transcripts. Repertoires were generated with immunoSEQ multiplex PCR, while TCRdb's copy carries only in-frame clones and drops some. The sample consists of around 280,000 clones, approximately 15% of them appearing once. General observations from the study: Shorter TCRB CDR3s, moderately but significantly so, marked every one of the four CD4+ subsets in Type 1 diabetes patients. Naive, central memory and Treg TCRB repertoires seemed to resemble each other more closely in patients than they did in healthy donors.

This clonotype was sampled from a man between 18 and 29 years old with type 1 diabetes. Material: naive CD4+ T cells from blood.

The CDR3 bases are TGTGCCAGTACCCCGCGAAACACCGGGGAGCTGTTTTTT. Its protein is CASTPRNTGELFF. The V and J genes are TRBV19 and TRBJ2-2; D not certain. V was clipped by 7 bases and J by 2 bases, with 8 bases between them. Per germline, CDR1 LNHDA and CDR2 SQIVND (reference sequence). This CDR3 has 13 amino acids.